This T cell receptor (beta chain) was profiled in a study of Tregs in tolerant kidney transplant recipients. Turning to the study itself: CFSE-labeled recipient PBMCs were cultured less than seven days with irradiated graft donor PBMCs, then FACS-sorted.

Study-wide findings and caveats: Activated donor B cell expansion appeared to reveal the most relevant donor-specific TCRbeta repertoire. Validation in larger populations is needed because few patients were studied. This study did not directly address biological reproducibility.

A remark on this clone: The antigen remains unidentified.

Between the trimmed V and J ends, which lost 5 bases and 7 bases, there was a span of 22 bases. From germline, CDR1 is SGHNT and CDR2 YENEEA. The CDR3 loop spans 16 amino acids. TCRdb's table, derived via immunoSEQ multiplex PCR, lists solely in-frame clones and lacks some. The sample consists of approximately 8,700 clones, around half of them appearing once. V usage is TRBV11-3 and J usage is TRBJ2-3; possibly TRBD1 for D (7 bases). The sequenced sample consisted of CD4+ T cells from blood cultured with allogeneic cells. The receptor was derived from a human donor in good health. CDR3 bases: TGTGCCAGCAGCCAGGGGGGTAGCCGCCGGGTACATACGCAGTATTTT. The encoded protein is CASSQGGSRRVHTQYF.